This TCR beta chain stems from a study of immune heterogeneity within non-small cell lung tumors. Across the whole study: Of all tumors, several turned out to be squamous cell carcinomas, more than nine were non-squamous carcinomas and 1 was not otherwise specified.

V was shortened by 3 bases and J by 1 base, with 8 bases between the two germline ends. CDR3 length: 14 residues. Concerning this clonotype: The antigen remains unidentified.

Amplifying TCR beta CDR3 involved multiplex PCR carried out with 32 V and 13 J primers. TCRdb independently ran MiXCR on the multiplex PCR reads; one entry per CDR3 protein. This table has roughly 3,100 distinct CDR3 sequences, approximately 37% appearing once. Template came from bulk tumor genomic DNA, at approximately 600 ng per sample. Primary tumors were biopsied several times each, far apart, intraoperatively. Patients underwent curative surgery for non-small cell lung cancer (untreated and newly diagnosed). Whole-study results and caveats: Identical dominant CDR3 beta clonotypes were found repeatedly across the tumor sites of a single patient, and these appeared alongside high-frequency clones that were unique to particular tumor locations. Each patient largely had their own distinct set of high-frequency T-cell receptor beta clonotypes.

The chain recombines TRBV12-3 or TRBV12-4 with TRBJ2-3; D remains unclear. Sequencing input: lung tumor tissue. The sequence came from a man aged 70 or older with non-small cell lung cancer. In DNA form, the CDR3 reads TGTGCCAGCAGTTTGGGCAGGCGCACAGATACGCAGTATTTT. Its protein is CASSLGRRTDTQYF.